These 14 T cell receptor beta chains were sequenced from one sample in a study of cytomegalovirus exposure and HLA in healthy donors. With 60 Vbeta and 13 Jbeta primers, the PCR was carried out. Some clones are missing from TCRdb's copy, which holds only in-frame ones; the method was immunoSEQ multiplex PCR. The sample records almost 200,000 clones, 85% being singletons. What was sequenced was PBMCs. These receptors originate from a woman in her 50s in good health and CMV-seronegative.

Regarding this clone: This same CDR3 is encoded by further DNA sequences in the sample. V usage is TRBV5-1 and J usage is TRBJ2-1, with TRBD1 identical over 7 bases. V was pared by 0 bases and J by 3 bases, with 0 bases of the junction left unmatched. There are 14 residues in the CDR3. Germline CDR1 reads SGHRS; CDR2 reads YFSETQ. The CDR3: CASSLGQGYNEQFF. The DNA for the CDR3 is TGCGCCAGCAGCTTGGGACAGGGCTACAATGAGCAGTTCTTC.

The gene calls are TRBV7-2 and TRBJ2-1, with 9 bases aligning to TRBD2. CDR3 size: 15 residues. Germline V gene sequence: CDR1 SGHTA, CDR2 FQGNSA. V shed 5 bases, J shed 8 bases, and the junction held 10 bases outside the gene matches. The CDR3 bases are TGTGCCAGCAGCCCAAGGGGGCTAGCGGGATATGAGCAGTTCTTC. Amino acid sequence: CASSPRGLAGYEQFF.

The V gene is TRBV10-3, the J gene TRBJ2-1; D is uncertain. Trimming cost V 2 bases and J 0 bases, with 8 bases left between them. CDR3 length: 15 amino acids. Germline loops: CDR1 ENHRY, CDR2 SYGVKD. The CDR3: CAISEDKSSYNEQFF. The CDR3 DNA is TGTGCCATCAGTGAGGACAAGAGCTCCTACAATGAGCAGTTCTTC.

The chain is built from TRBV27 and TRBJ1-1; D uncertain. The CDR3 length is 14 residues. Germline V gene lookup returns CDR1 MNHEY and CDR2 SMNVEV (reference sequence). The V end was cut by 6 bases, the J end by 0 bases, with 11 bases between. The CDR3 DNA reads TGTGCCAGCAGCCCCGGAGGAATGAACACTGAAGCTTTCTTT. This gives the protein CASSPGGMNTEAFF.

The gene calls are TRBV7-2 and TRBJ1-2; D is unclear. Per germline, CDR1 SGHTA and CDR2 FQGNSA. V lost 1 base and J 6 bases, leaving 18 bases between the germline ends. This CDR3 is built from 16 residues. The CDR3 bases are TGTGCCAGCAGCTTAGACCCACCAAACGCTATACATGGCTACACCTTC. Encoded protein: CASSLDPPNAIHGYTF.

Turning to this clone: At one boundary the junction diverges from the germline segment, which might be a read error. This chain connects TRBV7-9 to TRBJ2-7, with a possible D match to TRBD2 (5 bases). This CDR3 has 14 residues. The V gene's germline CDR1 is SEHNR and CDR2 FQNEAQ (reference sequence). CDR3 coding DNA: TGTTCCAGCAGCCAGCCGGGGAGCTCCTACGAGCAGTACTTC. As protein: CSSSQPGSSYEQYF.

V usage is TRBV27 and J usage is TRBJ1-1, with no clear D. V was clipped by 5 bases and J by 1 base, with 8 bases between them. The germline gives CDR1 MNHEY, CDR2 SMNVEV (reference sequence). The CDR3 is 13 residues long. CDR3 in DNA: TGTGCCAGCAGTCCCCGACAGAACACTGAAGCTTTCTTT. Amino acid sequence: CASSPRQNTEAFF.

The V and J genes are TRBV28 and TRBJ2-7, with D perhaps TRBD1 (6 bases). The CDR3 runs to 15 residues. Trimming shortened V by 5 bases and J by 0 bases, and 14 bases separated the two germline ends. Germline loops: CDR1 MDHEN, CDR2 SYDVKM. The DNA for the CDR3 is TGTGCCAGCAGTCGACTTTTGGGGGCCTCCTACGAGCAGTACTTC. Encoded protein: CASSRLLGASYEQYF.

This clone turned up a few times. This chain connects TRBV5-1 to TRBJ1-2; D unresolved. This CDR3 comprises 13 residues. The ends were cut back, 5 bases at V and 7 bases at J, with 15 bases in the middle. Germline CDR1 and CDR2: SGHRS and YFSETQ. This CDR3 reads CASSKEGTGGYTF. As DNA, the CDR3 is TGCGCCAGCAGTAAAGAGGGCACCGGTGGCTACACCTTC.

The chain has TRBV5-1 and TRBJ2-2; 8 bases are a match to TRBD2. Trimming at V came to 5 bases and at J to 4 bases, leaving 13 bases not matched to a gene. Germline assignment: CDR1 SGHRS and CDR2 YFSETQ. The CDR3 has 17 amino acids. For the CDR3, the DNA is TGCGCCAGCAGTTCCTTTAGCGGGAACTACCTCACCGGGGAGCTGTTTTTT. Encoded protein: CASSSFSGNYLTGELFF.

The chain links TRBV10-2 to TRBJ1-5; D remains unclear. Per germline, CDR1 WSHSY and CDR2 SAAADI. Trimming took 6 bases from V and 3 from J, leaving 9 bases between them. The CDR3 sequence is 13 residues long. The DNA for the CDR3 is TGCGCCAGCAGCAGATATTTCAATCAGCCCCAGCATTTT. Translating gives CASSRYFNQPQHF.

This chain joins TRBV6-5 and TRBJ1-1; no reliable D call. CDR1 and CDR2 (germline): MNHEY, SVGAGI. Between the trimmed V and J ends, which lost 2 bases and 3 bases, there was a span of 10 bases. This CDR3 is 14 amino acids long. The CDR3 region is CASSYEGRDTEAFF. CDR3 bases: TGTGCCAGCAGTTACGAAGGGCGGGACACTGAAGCTTTCTTT.

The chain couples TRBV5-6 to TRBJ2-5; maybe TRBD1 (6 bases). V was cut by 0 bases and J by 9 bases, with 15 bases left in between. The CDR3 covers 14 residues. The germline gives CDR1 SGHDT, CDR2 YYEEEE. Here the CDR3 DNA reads TGTGCCAGCAGCTTGGTCGGGACATCCTATTCCCAGTACTTC. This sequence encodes CASSLVGTSYSQYF.

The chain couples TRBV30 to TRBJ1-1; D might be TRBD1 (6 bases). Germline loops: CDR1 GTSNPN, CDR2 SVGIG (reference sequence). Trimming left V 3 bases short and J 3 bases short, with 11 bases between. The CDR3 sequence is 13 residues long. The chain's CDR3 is CAWRRGRDTEAFF. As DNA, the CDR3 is TGTGCCTGGAGAAGGGGGAGGGACACTGAAGCTTTCTTT.